One sample yielded the 2 T cell receptor beta chains listed below, sequenced in a study of tumor-infiltrating lymphocytes in oesophageal squamous cell carcinoma. Via MiXCR, TCRdb re-called the PCR reads, giving one row per CDR3 protein. The sample contains around 13,000 distinct CDR3 sequences, roughly half of which appear only once. Sequencing was done on a sample of esophageal tumor tissue. These receptors came from a male donor with esophageal squamous cell carcinoma.

The DNA for the CDR3 is TGTGCCAGCAGTTCCTGGACAGGGAAAGGGGCCAACGTCCTGACTTTC. The encoded protein is CASSSWTGKGANVLTF. The rearrangement joins TRBV12-3 or TRBV12-4 to TRBJ2-6; 8 bases fit TRBD1. This CDR3 has 16 amino acids. Trimming took 4 bases from V and 4 from J; bases not matched to a gene: 6.

This clonotype came up a few times. The chain is built from TRBV6-1 and TRBJ2-5; D remains ambiguous. The end of the DNA aligns better with TRBJ2-7, so the J call may be wrong. The CDR3 is 14 residues long. Per the germline V gene, CDR1 is MNHNS and CDR2 is SASEGT. The CDR3 loop reads CASRGRVTTYEQYF. The DNA of the CDR3 is TGTGCCAGCAGAGGTAGAGTAACCACCTACGAGCAGTACTTC.